This T cell receptor beta chain was observed in a study of T cell responses to AZD1222 COVID-19 vaccine. Germline CDR1 reads SEHNR; CDR2 reads FQNEAQ (reference sequence). J gave up 3 bases and V 5 bases, and 4 bases lay outside the gene matches. This CDR3 has 14 amino acids. This clone appeared once. Its antigen remains unidentified. Clones were sequenced by immunoSEQ multiplex PCR, and TCRdb holds only the in-frame ones, with some missing. The data show 80,000 to 100,000 clones, 85% to 90% seen once. Whole-study findings and limits: Spike was spanned by vaccine-associated CD4 TCRs, which were dominant at 160-218 and 743-854.

This sequence joins TRBV7-9 and TRBJ1-2; 9 nucleotides align to TRBD1. The specimen comprised peripheral blood, sampled on day 0 of MenACWY control vaccination. The source of this sequence is an adult in good health. CDR3 sequence reads: CASSLRDRDYGYTF. In DNA form, the CDR3 reads TGTGCCAGCAGCCTTAGGGACAGGGACTATGGCTACACCTTC.